What follows are 10 T cell receptor beta chains derived from one specimen sequenced in a study of shared clonotypes between healthy human individuals. Assay: immunoSEQ multiplex PCR; the TCRdb copy retains only in-frame clones and omits some. The sample records 950,000 to 1,200,000 clones, roughly 80% being singletons. Sequences were obtained from memory CD4+ T cells from PBMCs. Subset given: CD45RA-negative fraction. Receptor source: a man in his late teens or twenties in good health. Some clones in this sample may be carry-over from other donors' samples.

The genes are TRBV19 and TRBJ2-5; D possibly corresponds to TRBD1 (5 bases). The CDR3 spans 14 residues. Trimming took 0 bases from V and 2 from J, leaving 7 bases between them. Germline CDR1 is LNHDA and CDR2 is SQIVND (reference sequence). The CDR3 protein is CASSIDRQQETQYF. The CDR3 DNA is TGTGCCAGTAGTATAGATCGACAGCAAGAGACCCAGTACTTC.

This sequence joins TRBV5-1 and TRBJ2-1; 9 nucleotides agree with TRBD2. Germline CDR1 reads SGHRS; CDR2 reads YFSETQ. Trimming at V came to 0 bases and at J to 6 bases, leaving 4 bases not matched to a gene. The CDR3 loop spans 15 amino acids. This CDR3 is CASSLGTSVLNEQFF. The CDR3 nucleotides are TGCGCCAGCAGCTTGGGGACTAGCGTCCTCAATGAGCAGTTCTTC.

The J gene is TRBJ2-5, the V gene TRBV2; TRBD2 might be the D (6 bases). The ends were cut back, 3 bases at V and 4 bases at J, with 9 bases in the middle. CDR1 SNHLY and CDR2 FYNNEI come from the germline V gene. The CDR3 has 13 amino acids. The CDR3 reads CASSDLRGETQYF. DNA of the CDR3: TGTGCCAGCAGTGATCTGCGGGGAGAGACCCAGTACTTC.

The rearrangement uses TRBV18 and TRBJ1-5, with D possibly TRBD1 on 6 matching bases. The V gene lost 1 base and the J gene lost 1 base, with 8 bases spanning the gap. The germline gives CDR1 KGHSH, CDR2 LQKENI. This CDR3 spans 15 amino acids. Written as DNA, the CDR3 is TGTGCCAGCTCACCACTTGGGACAAGCAATCAGCCCCAGCATTTT. This sequence encodes CASSPLGTSNQPQHF.

This clone was recorded once. This sequence joins TRBV2 and TRBJ2-7; D unresolved. The CDR3 covers 14 residues. Looked up from germline, CDR1 is SNHLY and CDR2 is FYNNEI. V lost 0 bases, J lost 10 bases, and 16 bases lay in between. CDR3 nucleotides: TGTGCCAGCAGTGAAGCGTCCGGAGAGGAAAATCAGTACTTC. It yields the protein CASSEASGEENQYF.

CDR3 in amino acids: CATRGVGGSTDTQYF. The DNA for the CDR3 is TGTGCCACCCGGGGGGTGGGAGGGAGCACAGATACGCAGTATTTT. The chain has TRBV10-3 and TRBJ2-3; 7 bases are a match to TRBD2. Germline lookup yields CDR1 ENHRY and CDR2 SYGVKD. CDR3 length equals 15 residues. V dropped 10 bases and J dropped 0; count of bases not matched to a gene: 10.

The V and J genes are TRBV15 and TRBJ1-1; 7 nucleotides align to TRBD1. Germline CDR1 reads LNHNV; CDR2 reads YYDKDF (reference sequence). V shed 3 bases and J 4 bases; nucleotides not matched to a gene: 8. This CDR3 comprises 15 residues. DNA of the CDR3: TGTGCCACCAGCAGGGGACAGACCCTGAGCACTGAAGCTTTCTTT. The encoded protein is CATSRGQTLSTEAFF.

This clone has more than one count but fewer than ten. The genes are TRBV2 and TRBJ1-5; tentatively, D is TRBD1 (6 bases). CDR1 SNHLY and CDR2 FYNNEI come from the germline V gene. With 7 bases removed from V and 3 bases from J, the gap between germline ends came to 10 bases. The CDR3 is made up of 13 amino acids. Here the CDR3 DNA reads TGTGCCAGCAACAGGGACACCAATCAGCCCCAGCATTTT. Translating gives CASNRDTNQPQHF. Full variable domain (remainder filled in from reference TRBV2 and TRBJ1-5): EPEVTQTPSHQVTQMGQEVILRCVPISNHLYFYWYRQILGQKVEFLVSFYNNEISEKSEIFDDQFSVERPDGSNFTLKIRSTKLEDSAMYFCASNRDTNQPQHFGDGTRLSIL.

The rearrangement uses TRBV5-4 and TRBJ2-7; D is undetermined. Trimming left V 2 bases short and J 2 bases short, with 11 bases between. The CDR3 has 14 residues. Germline lookup yields CDR1 SGHNT and CDR2 YYREEE (reference sequence). The CDR3: CASSFWAVPYEQYF. CDR3 DNA sequence: TGTGCCAGCAGCTTTTGGGCGGTACCCTACGAGCAGTACTTC.

The J gene is TRBJ1-2, the V gene TRBV14, with D possibly TRBD1 on 5 matching bases. The CDR3 covers 12 residues. With 0 bases removed from V and 12 bases from J, the gap between germline ends came to 11 bases. Germline CDR1 and CDR2: SGHDN and FVKESK. The chain's CDR3 is CASSQDLGDHTF. CDR3 nucleotides: TGTGCCAGCAGCCAAGATCTAGGGGACCACACCTTC.